The rows below give T cell receptor beta chains drawn from one sample of a study of cytomegalovirus exposure and HLA in healthy donors. Sequenced by immunoSEQ multiplex PCR; TCRdb stores in-frame clones only, minus some. The data hold some 110,000 clones, with over 60% observed a single time. Sequenced sample: PBMCs. All receptors come from a man aged 45-60 years in good health and CMV-seronegative. CDR3s include the opening cysteine and the closing phenylalanine or tryptophan. D genes are given only for firm matches. Only part of the rows carry a size: once, few, many, or a class if the clone is expanded.

>NA|TRBV19|TRBJ1-5|TRBD1|17
CASSSHPQGESNQPQHF
TGTGCCAGTAGTTCCCACCCACAGGGGGAGAGCAATCAGCCCCAGCATTTT
>NA|TRBV19|TRBJ2-3|NA|15
CASRNSARFTDTQYF
TGTGCCAGTAGAAACTCCGCTAGATTCACAGATACGCAGTATTTT
>NA|TRBV5-1|TRBJ2-3|TRBD2|14
CASSLSGGEDTQYF
TGCGCCAGCAGCCTTAGCGGGGGAGAAGATACGCAGTATTTT
>once|TRBV5-1|TRBJ1-3|NA|16
CASSSAGANSGNTIYF
TGCGCCAGCAGCTCTGCAGGGGCTAACTCTGGAAACACCATATATTTT
>once|TRBV5-6|TRBJ1-1|NA|14
CASSFGGENTEAFF
TGTGCCAGCAGCTTCGGCGGGGAGAACACTGAAGCTTTCTTT
>once|TRBV10-3|TRBJ2-5|NA|12
CAIGPEVETQYF
TGTGCCATCGGTCCAGAGGTGGAGACCCAGTACTTC
>few|TRBV7-3|TRBJ2-5|NA|14
CASSLLGARETQYF
TGTGCCAGCAGCCTTCTGGGGGCACGGGAGACCCAGTACTTC
>NA|TRBV9|TRBJ2-3|NA|14
CATEAGWTTDTQYF
TGTGCCACCGAGGCGGGGTGGACGACAGATACGCAGTATTTT
>few|TRBV5-8|TRBJ1-1|NA|15
CASSRLGDLGTEAFF
TGTGCCAGCAGTCGACTGGGGGACTTGGGCACTGAAGCTTTCTTT
>NA|TRBV6-5|TRBJ1-4|NA|15
CASSYYGVGNEKLFF
TGTGCCAGCAGTTACTACGGGGTGGGTAATGAAAAACTGTTTTTT
>NA|TRBV6-5|TRBJ2-7|NA|14
CASSYSRGSYEQYF
TGTGCCAGCAGTTACTCGAGGGGGTCCTACGAGCAGTACTTC
>NA|TRBV19|TRBJ2-1|NA|15
CASSIRGAGYNEQFF
TGTGCCAGTAGTATTCGAGGGGCGGGATACAATGAGCAGTTCTTC
>few|TRBV5-4|TRBJ1-2|TRBD1|14
CASSYGQGVHGYTF
TGTGCCAGCAGTTACGGACAGGGGGTTCATGGCTACACCTTC
>few|TRBV18|TRBJ1-1|NA|13
CASSPDTNTEAFF
TGTGCCAGCTCACCAGACACGAACACTGAAGCTTTCTTT
>NA|TRBV19|TRBJ2-3|NA|14
CASSIVGEVDTQYF
TGTGCCAGTAGTATAGTAGGGGAGGTAGATACGCAGTATTTT
>NA|TRBV7-6|TRBJ2-1|TRBD2|18
CASSLLASGGTTYNEQFF
TGTGCCAGCAGCTTATTGGCCAGCGGGGGTACTACCTACAATGAGCAGTTCTTC
>once|TRBV19|TRBJ1-1|NA|13
CASSSYMNTEAFF
TGTGCCAGTAGTAGTTACATGAACACTGAAGCTTTCTTT
>NA|TRBV9|TRBJ2-3|NA|16
CASSDNVASSTDTQYF
TGTGCCAGCAGCGACAACGTGGCTAGTAGCACAGATACGCAGTATTTT
>few|TRBV6-5|TRBJ1-2|TRBD1|13
CASRGQGFYGYTF
TGTGCCAGCAGGGGACAGGGATTTTATGGCTACACCTTC
>NA|TRBV28|TRBJ1-5|TRBD1|12
CATETGNQPQHF
TGTGCCACCGAGACAGGGAATCAGCCCCAGCATTTT
>NA|TRBV6-5|TRBJ1-5|NA|15
CASSYAEGDNQPQHF
TGTGCCAGCAGTTACGCAGAGGGCGACAATCAGCCCCAGCATTTT
>few|TRBV4-3|TRBJ1-2|NA|13
CASSLGPDYGYTF
TGCGCCAGCAGCCTGGGCCCTGACTATGGCTACACCTTC
>few|TRBV6-1|TRBJ1-6|NA|14
CASRGPGANSPLHF
TGTGCCAGCAGGGGCCCAGGGGCTAATTCACCCCTCCACTTT
>NA|TRBV2|TRBJ1-6|NA|16
CASGVPFRGVNSPLHF
TGTGCCAGCGGAGTTCCCTTCAGGGGCGTAAATTCACCCCTCCACTTT
>NA|TRBV5-1|TRBJ2-3|NA|13
CASSLSDTDTQYF
TGCGCCAGCAGCTTGTCAGACACAGATACGCAGTATTTT
>once|TRBV6-1|TRBJ1-1|NA|16
CASSEFWLGVRTEAFF
TGTGCCAGCAGTGAATTTTGGTTGGGTGTGCGGACTGAAGCTTTCTTT
>NA|TRBV6-6|TRBJ1-4|NA|11
CASSYLGRLFF
TGTGCCAGCAGTTACCTCGGGAGGCTGTTTTTT
>NA|TRBV30|TRBJ1-4|TRBD1|12
CAWSGQGGVEFF
TGTGCCTGGAGTGGACAGGGAGGCGTGGAGTTTTTT
>NA|TRBV6-5|TRBJ2-5|TRBD1|15
CASSLSWTGEETQYF
TGTGCCAGCAGTTTATCCTGGACAGGGGAAGAGACCCAGTACTTC
>NA|TRBV5-5|TRBJ1-5|NA|14
CASSSSGGNQPQHF
TGTGCCAGCAGCTCTTCGGGGGGGAACCAGCCCCAGCATTTT
>few|TRBV7-2|TRBJ1-4|NA|15
CASSPGGTTNEKLFF
TGTGCCAGCAGCCCGGGTGGTACAACTAATGAAAAACTGTTTTTT
>NA|TRBV5-4|TRBJ1-1|NA|12
CASSVRDTEAFF
TGTGCCAGCAGCGTGCGCGATACTGAAGCTTTCTTT
>NA|TRBV7-9|TRBJ1-1|NA|15
CASSLPTVLDTEAFF
TGTGCCAGCAGCTTGCCGACAGTATTGGACACTGAAGCTTTCTTT
>few|TRBV9|TRBJ2-1|TRBD2|16
CASSVASSGGANEQFF
TGTGCCAGCAGCGTAGCGTCTAGCGGGGGGGCGAATGAGCAGTTCTTC
>NA|TRBV15|TRBJ1-4|NA|17
CATSIYAGVGDNEKLFF
TGTGCCACCAGCATCTATGCGGGGGTCGGGGATAATGAAAAACTGTTTTTT
>NA|TRBV7-2|TRBJ2-3|TRBD1|16
CASSLNDRGLADTQYF
TGTGCCAGCAGCTTAAACGACAGGGGGCTGGCAGATACGCAGTATTTT
>NA|TRBV6-1|TRBJ1-2|NA|13
CASSERSDYGYTF
TGTGCCAGCAGTGAACGGAGTGACTATGGCTACACCTTC
>NA|TRBV4-1|TRBJ2-2|TRBD1|14
CASKQGASTGELFF
TGCGCCAGCAAACAGGGGGCGAGCACCGGGGAGCTGTTTTTT
>NA|TRBV6-1|TRBJ2-5|TRBD1|15
CASSDWTGPQETQYF
TGTGCCAGCAGTGACTGGACAGGGCCCCAAGAGACCCAGTACTTC
>NA|TRBV7-9|TRBJ2-1|TRBD1|16
CSSSTRDRGGVGEQFF
TGTTCCAGCAGCACTCGGGACAGGGGAGGGGTTGGGGAGCAGTTCTTC
>NA|TRBV19|TRBJ2-5|NA|16
CASSGRQGGFGETQYF
TGTGCCAGTAGTGGGCGGCAGGGGGGTTTTGGCGAGACCCAGTACTTC
>NA|TRBV5-5|TRBJ1-1|TRBD1|15
CASSEATGGNTEAFF
TGTGCCAGCAGCGAGGCGACAGGGGGAAACACTGAAGCTTTCTTT
>NA|TRBV27|TRBJ1-5|NA|16
CASSFVGGGGNQPQHF
TGTGCCAGCAGTTTCGTTGGAGGAGGGGGCAATCAGCCCCAGCATTTT
>NA|TRBV6-1|TRBJ1-2|TRBD1|13
CASSQPGGYGYTF
TGTGCCAGCAGCCAACCAGGGGGCTATGGCTACACCTTC
>NA|TRBV2|TRBJ1-2|NA|13
CASRVDSSYGYTF
TGTGCCAGCAGAGTGGACAGTTCCTATGGCTACACCTTC
>NA|TRBV5-4|TRBJ1-1|TRBD1|16
CASSTQGQGIGAEAFF
TGTGCCAGCAGTACTCAGGGACAGGGGATTGGGGCTGAAGCTTTCTTT
>NA|TRBV7-9|TRBJ1-4|NA|17
CASSLGFLTNSNEKLFF
TGTGCCAGCAGCTTAGGGTTCCTGACTAACTCTAATGAAAAACTGTTTTTT
>NA|TRBV11-2|TRBJ1-2|NA|13
CASSLDQAGGYTF
TGTGCCAGCAGCTTAGATCAGGCGGGGGGCTACACCTTC
>NA|TRBV5-8|TRBJ1-6|NA|15
CASSLAGTGDSPLHF
TGTGCCAGCAGCTTGGCCGGGACTGGGGATTCACCCCTCCACTTT
>NA|TRBV4-1|TRBJ1-3|NA|16
CASSQEGEGLANTIYF
TGCGCCAGCAGCCAAGAAGGGGAGGGACTCGCAAACACCATATATTTT
>NA|TRBV4-1|TRBJ1-5|TRBD1|16
CASTPTYRGLNQPQHF
TGCGCCAGCACACCCACATACAGGGGGCTTAATCAGCCCCAGCATTTT
>NA|TRBV7-9|TRBJ1-2|NA|15
CASSLALPGSYGYTF
TGTGCCAGCAGCTTAGCGTTACCAGGGTCCTATGGCTACACCTTC
>NA|TRBV19|TRBJ2-2|TRBD1|15
CATRTGTGGPGELFF
TGTGCCACCAGAACCGGGACAGGGGGACCCGGGGAGCTGTTTTTT
>NA|TRBV18|TRBJ2-7|TRBD2|15
CASSPKTSGGNEQYF
TGTGCCAGCTCACCCAAGACTAGCGGGGGGAACGAGCAGTACTTC
>few|TRBV7-2|TRBJ1-3|TRBD1|13
CASSQDRGAAIYF
TGTGCCAGCAGCCAAGACAGGGGAGCGGCCATATATTTT
>NA|TRBV29-1|TRBJ1-2|NA|12
CSVLYSNYGYTF
TGCAGCGTTCTCTACAGTAACTATGGCTACACCTTC
>NA|TRBV4-1|TRBJ2-3|TRBD2|17
CASSQEGGLADANTQYF
TGCGCCAGCAGCCAAGAAGGCGGACTAGCGGATGCGAATACGCAGTATTTT